This entry lists 27 T cell receptor beta chains sequenced from one sample in a study of cytomegalovirus exposure and HLA in healthy donors. PCR used 60 Vbeta primers and 13 Jbeta primers. Sequencing was performed with immunoSEQ multiplex PCR; in TCRdb, only in-frame clones are kept and a portion is missing. This sample has 200,000 to 250,000 clones, with approximately 81% found just once. The sequenced sample consisted of PBMCs. Every receptor here comes from a woman aged 55-70 years in good health and CMV-seropositive.

A single count supports this clone. V is TRBV7-9 and J is TRBJ2-1; 12 bases are a match to TRBD2. CDR1 is SEHNR, CDR2 FQNEAQ, per germline (reference sequence). The CDR3 runs 15 residues. With 3 bases clipped from V and 10 bases from J, the junction kept 7 bases outside the gene matches. DNA of the CDR3: TGTGCCAGCAGCTTTTTGACTAGCGGGAGCCAGGAGCAGTTCTTC. This sequence encodes CASSFLTSGSQEQFF.

This rearrangement joins TRBV11-2 to TRBJ1-1; D remains unclear. The CDR3 is made up of 17 amino acids. Trimming cost V 7 bases and J 2 bases, with 23 bases left between them. Per the germline V gene, CDR1 is SGHAT and CDR2 is FQNNGV. CDR3 sequence reads: CASNSFHWQKNNTEAFF. The CDR3 nucleotides are TGTGCCAGCAACAGCTTTCATTGGCAGAAGAATAACACTGAAGCTTTCTTT. The complete variable domain, with remaining parts taken from reference TRBV11-2 and TRBJ1-1, reads EAGVAQSPRYKIIEKRQSVAFWCNPISGHATLYWYQQILGQGPKLLIQFQNNGVVDDSQLPKDRFSAERLKGVDSTLKIQPAKLEDSAVYLCASNSFHWQKNNTEAFFGQGTRLTVV.

This clone appeared once. The rearrangement joins TRBV2 to TRBJ2-2; the D gene is possibly TRBD1 (6 bases). V was cut by 6 bases and J by 5 bases, with 13 bases left in between. Germline V CDR1 and CDR2: SNHLY, FYNNEI. This CDR3 has 14 amino acids. Written as DNA, the CDR3 is TGTGCCAGCAGACAGGGAGTAGGTACCGGGGAGCTGTTTTTT. This gives the protein CASRQGVGTGELFF.

This rearrangement joins TRBV18 to TRBJ2-1; D perhaps matches TRBD1 (7 bases). Looked up from germline, CDR1 is KGHSH and CDR2 is LQKENI. Trimming took off 6 bases at V and 6 bases at J, with 21 bases between the two ends. The CDR3 covers 16 residues. The CDR3 loop is CASSPNGAQGGNEQFF. CDR3 bases: TGTGCCAGCTCCCCCAACGGGGCTCAGGGGGGCAATGAGCAGTTCTTC.

CDR3 amino acids: CAWSGQFYEQYF. Here the CDR3 DNA reads TGTGCCTGGAGTGGACAGTTCTACGAGCAGTACTTC. The chain has TRBV30 and TRBJ2-7; D is perhaps TRBD1 (5 bases). The CDR3 has 12 residues. With 1 base removed from V and 3 bases from J, the gap between germline ends came to 7 bases. Germline V gene data show CDR1 as GTSNPN and CDR2 as SVGIG (reference sequence).

This chain uses TRBV28 with TRBJ2-7; 7 bases agree with TRBD2. Germline values: CDR1 MDHEN, CDR2 SYDVKM. CDR3 length: 14 residues. After removal of 8 bases from V and 2 bases from J, the junction contained 9 bases not matched to a gene. CDR3 protein: CASLTSRSTYEQYF. Written as DNA, the CDR3 is TGTGCCAGCCTGACTAGCCGATCAACCTACGAGCAGTACTTC.

The chain couples TRBV19 to TRBJ2-2, with 8 bases lining up with TRBD1. This CDR3 comprises 15 residues. Germline lookup yields CDR1 LNHDA and CDR2 SQIVND (reference sequence). Germline trimming cut 6 bases from V and 1 base from J; bases unmatched to any gene: 4. For the CDR3, the DNA is TGTGCCAGTAGGACCGGGACAGGGAACACCGGGGAGCTGTTTTTT. Translating it yields CASRTGTGNTGELFF.

This sequence joins TRBV4-2 and TRBJ2-3; 11 bases are shared with TRBD2. With V trimmed by 0 bases and J by 2 bases, 4 bases remained unmatched. Germline V CDR1 and CDR2: LGHNA, YNFKEQ. The CDR3 spans 17 residues. The CDR3 sequence is CASSQDLAGGDTDTQYF. Here the CDR3 DNA reads TGTGCCAGCAGCCAAGACCTAGCGGGAGGAGACACAGATACGCAGTATTTT.

CDR3 coding DNA: TGTGCCAGCAGTTTAGGGGCTAGCGGCAGCACAGATACGCAGTATTTT. Encoded protein: CASSLGASGSTDTQYF. The gene calls are TRBV27 and TRBJ2-3, with 7 positions matching TRBD2. After removal of 2 bases from V and 0 bases from J, the junction contained 5 bases not matched to a gene. The CDR3 covers 16 residues. Looked up from germline, CDR1 is MNHEY and CDR2 is SMNVEV (reference sequence).

The chain recombines TRBV7-9 with TRBJ1-3; no reliable D call. Trimming shortened V by 5 bases and J by 3 bases, and 11 bases separated the two germline ends. The CDR3 is 14 residues long. Germline-derived CDR1 and CDR2 are SEHNR and FQNEAQ (reference sequence). The CDR3 nucleotides are TGTGCCAGCAGCCAAAGTGAGGTTGGAAACACCATATATTTT. Protein sequence: CASSQSEVGNTIYF.

J is TRBJ1-4 and V is TRBV5-6; D might be TRBD1 (5 bases). From germline, CDR1 is SGHDT and CDR2 YYEEEE. The CDR3 runs 17 residues. V gave up 4 bases and J gave up 5 bases, with 21 bases separating them. The CDR3 here is CASSQNPHWGLNEKLFF. Written as DNA, the CDR3 is TGTGCCAGCAGCCAAAATCCCCACTGGGGCCTGAATGAAAAACTGTTTTTT.

This sequence joins TRBV5-5 and TRBJ2-1; D unresolved. The V end was cut by 4 bases, the J end by 7 bases, with 12 bases between. The CDR3 runs 13 residues. CDR1 and CDR2 from the germline V gene are SGHKS and YYEKEE (reference sequence). Written as DNA, the CDR3 is TGTGCCAGCAGCCGTTTGGGCGTTAATGAGCAGTTCTTC. This sequence encodes CASSRLGVNEQFF.

V and J are TRBV29-1 and TRBJ2-5, with 7 bases fitting TRBD1. The germline CDR1 and CDR2 sequences are SQVTM and ANQGSEA. Losses at the gene ends were 7 bases for V and 5 bases for J; bases not matched to a gene: 7. CDR3 length: 12 amino acids. The CDR3 spells CSGGRQGETQYF. The CDR3 DNA sequence: TGCAGCGGAGGAAGACAGGGCGAGACCCAGTACTTC.

The genes are TRBV7-2 and TRBJ1-1, with 8 bases that match TRBD1. Germline lookup yields CDR1 SGHTA and CDR2 FQGNSA. V lost 6 bases and J lost 5; bases outside the gene matches: 17. The CDR3 sequence is 17 residues long. The CDR3 coding sequence is TGTGCCAGCAGTCATCGTCCCGGGACAGGTTGGGGAACTGAAGCTTTCTTT. This gives the protein CASSHRPGTGWGTEAFF.

The rearrangement links TRBV18 to TRBJ2-4, with no clear D. Germline V gene data show CDR1 as KGHSH and CDR2 as LQKENI. V lost 6 bases and J lost 3, with 18 bases in between. CDR3 length equals 16 residues. The CDR3 sequence is CASSQASPSVKNIQYF. CDR3 coding DNA: TGTGCCAGCTCCCAGGCGAGTCCGTCAGTCAAAAACATTCAGTACTTC.

This chain links TRBV18 with TRBJ2-1, with D perhaps matching TRBD1 (5 bases). The CDR3 totals 13 residues. With 2 bases removed from V and 6 bases from J, the gap between germline ends came to 8 bases. Per germline, CDR1 KGHSH and CDR2 LQKENI. CDR3 DNA: TGTGCCAGCTCACCAATCAGGGCCAATGAGCAGTTCTTC. Translated, it gives CASSPIRANEQFF.

V gene TRBV19 combines with J gene TRBJ1-2; D may be TRBD1 (6 bases). V was pared by 8 bases and J by 7 bases, with 20 bases between. This CDR3 region has 14 residues. Germline V gene sequence: CDR1 LNHDA, CDR2 SQIVND (reference sequence). CDR3 DNA: TGTGCCAGTCGTAGATCGGACAGCGCTATTGGCTACACCTTC. As protein: CASRRSDSAIGYTF.

This chain connects TRBV19 to TRBJ1-2; weak D call: TRBD1 (6 bases). V gave up 3 bases and J gave up 5 bases, with 13 bases separating them. The CDR3 contains 14 residues. Germline V gene lookup returns CDR1 LNHDA and CDR2 SQIVND (reference sequence). CDR3 loop: CASSIDRKIYGYTF. The CDR3 coding sequence is TGTGCCAGTAGTATCGACAGGAAAATTTATGGCTACACCTTC.

The chain couples TRBV9 to TRBJ2-2; 10 bases map to TRBD2. Germline lookup yields CDR1 SGDLS and CDR2 YYNGEE. Trimming removed 3 bases from V and 7 bases from J; junction bases left unmatched: 9. CDR3 length equals 16 residues. CDR3 sequence reads: CASSGMPSGGGGELFF. DNA for the CDR3: TGTGCCAGCAGCGGGATGCCCAGCGGGGGGGGCGGGGAGCTGTTTTTT.

This clone was detected only once. The rearrangement links TRBV5-6 to TRBJ1-2, with 7 bases aligning to TRBD1. The CDR3 is 14 residues long. The trim removed 2 bases at V and 5 bases at J, leaving 6 bases unmatched. CDR1 is SGHDT, CDR2 YYEEEE, per germline. CDR3 region: CASSFGQVPYGYTF. CDR3 nucleotide sequence: TGTGCCAGCAGCTTCGGACAGGTTCCTTATGGCTACACCTTC.

The chain couples TRBV14 to TRBJ2-1; a possible D gene is TRBD1 (6 bases). V lost 0 bases, J lost 13 bases, and 16 bases lay in between. The CDR3 is made up of 14 amino acids. The germline gives CDR1 SGHDN, CDR2 FVKESK. The CDR3 DNA follows: TGTGCCAGCAGCCAAGATGTATTTCCACAGGGCCAGTTCTTC. Amino acid sequence: CASSQDVFPQGQFF.

The V call is TRBV19, the J call TRBJ2-2; D may be TRBD1 (6 bases). This CDR3 has 17 residues. The germline V and J ends were trimmed by 4 bases and 2 bases, with 17 bases remaining between them. Germline V gene sequence: CDR1 LNHDA, CDR2 SQIVND (reference sequence). The CDR3 sequence is CASSTDSETKNTGELFF. CDR3 coding DNA: TGTGCCAGTAGTACGGACAGCGAGACGAAAAACACCGGGGAGCTGTTTTTT.

The sample holds a few counts of this clone. The genes are TRBV9 and TRBJ2-3; D is perhaps TRBD2 (6 bases). Trimming removed 4 bases at V and 4 bases at J, with 13 bases between. Germline CDR1 is SGDLS and CDR2 is YYNGEE. CDR3 size: 14 residues. CDR3 amino acids: CASSTLTGADTQYF. Written as DNA, the CDR3 is TGTGCCAGCAGCACACTGACGGGGGCAGATACGCAGTATTTT.

This clone was picked up a small number of times. The rearrangement links TRBV25-1 to TRBJ2-5, with 7 bases identical to TRBD1. Germline CDR1 reads MGHDK; CDR2 reads SYGVNS. J gave up 1 base and V 8 bases, and 7 bases lay outside the gene matches. CDR3 length equals 14 residues. CDR3 sequence reads: CASGVTGTQETQYF. The CDR3 coding sequence is TGTGCCAGCGGGGTGACAGGGACCCAAGAGACCCAGTACTTC.

The table lists this clone with a few counts. The rearrangement uses TRBV5-4 and TRBJ1-4; D is possibly TRBD1 (5 bases). Germline V gives CDR1 SGHNT, CDR2 YYREEE (reference sequence). The CDR3 totals 14 residues. Trimming took 3 bases from V and 10 from J, leaving 16 bases between them. The CDR3, as DNA: TGTGCCAGCAGCTCAGGCCTCCCAAGGGGAAAACTGTTTTTT. Its protein is CASSSGLPRGKLFF.

J is TRBJ1-4 and V is TRBV28, with D hard to call. Trimming took off 3 bases at V and 3 bases at J, with 14 bases between the two ends. From germline, CDR1 is MDHEN and CDR2 SYDVKM. There are 16 residues in the CDR3. CDR3 protein: CASSFPPGTSNEKLFF. Written as DNA, the CDR3 is TGTGCCAGCAGTTTCCCCCCGGGAACTTCTAATGAAAAACTGTTTTTT.

The chain links TRBV25-1 to TRBJ2-3; 7 bases fit TRBD1. Germline trimming cut 6 bases from V and 3 bases from J; bases unmatched to any gene: 12. Germline V gene lookup returns CDR1 MGHDK and CDR2 SYGVNS. This CDR3 is built from 16 residues. This chain's CDR3 is CASRPRGRGWTDTQYF. CDR3 nucleotide sequence: TGTGCCAGCAGGCCCCGGGGCAGGGGGTGGACAGATACGCAGTATTTT.